Shown below are 26 T cell receptor beta chains from a single sample sequenced in a study of T cells in tuberculosis. Sequencing was performed with immunoSEQ multiplex PCR; in TCRdb, only in-frame clones are kept and a portion is missing. Here the sample spans fewer than 40,000 clones, around 86% being singletons. Time point reported: new active TB diagnosis, blood taken before or within 7 days of starting treatment. The input for sequencing was PBMCs, taken at tuberculosis diagnosis. These receptors all come from an adult with tuberculosis.

CDR3 region: CASSQRTGKETQYF. For the CDR3, the DNA is TGTGCCAGCTCACAGCGGACAGGGAAAGAGACCCAGTACTTC. The genes are TRBV18 and TRBJ2-5; TRBD1 aligns across 8 bases. After removal of 4 bases from V and 3 bases from J, the junction contained 4 bases not matched to a gene. CDR3 length: 14 amino acids. Germline CDR1 reads KGHSH; CDR2 reads LQKENI.

The chain joins TRBV19 to TRBJ2-2; TRBD1 is a possible D gene (6 bases). The ends were cut back, 3 bases at V and 2 bases at J, with 13 bases in the middle. This CDR3 is 16 amino acids long. CDR1 and CDR2 from the germline V gene are LNHDA and SQIVND (reference sequence). CDR3 coding DNA: TGTGCCAGTAGTATTAGTGTCAGGGGAAACACCGGGGAGCTGTTTTTT. This codes for CASSISVRGNTGELFF.

As DNA, the CDR3 is TGTGCCAGCGGATGGGACAGGGGAAGGGAGCAGTACTTC. Protein sequence: CASGWDRGREQYF. V usage is TRBV5-5 and J usage is TRBJ2-7, with 10 bases aligning to TRBD1. The V gene's germline CDR1 is SGHKS and CDR2 YYEKEE (reference sequence). The ends lost 7 bases at V and 7 bases at J; junction bases unmatched: 8. The CDR3 spans 13 residues.

The gene calls are TRBV7-3 and TRBJ2-4; D may be TRBD1 (6 bases). The CDR3 has 17 amino acids. Germline V lookup: CDR1 SGHTA, CDR2 FQGTGA. V was cut by 2 bases and J by 0 bases, with 14 bases left in between. Written as DNA, the CDR3 is TGTGCCAGCAGCTTAGGGGACACAAGACTAGCCAAAAACATTCAGTACTTC. Protein: CASSLGDTRLAKNIQYF.

The rearrangement uses TRBV5-1 and TRBJ1-1; a possible D gene is TRBD1 (5 bases). Trimming removed 0 bases from V and 2 bases from J, with 8 bases in between. Germline V gives CDR1 SGHRS, CDR2 YFSETQ. The CDR3 length is 14 residues. The CDR3 here is CASSLGGGNTEAFF. As DNA, the CDR3 is TGCGCCAGCAGCTTGGGCGGGGGAAACACTGAAGCTTTCTTT.

This clone was observed a handful of times. The V gene is TRBV6-5, the J gene TRBJ2-1; 8 bases match TRBD2. The CDR3 has 15 residues. In germline, CDR1 is MNHEY, CDR2 SVGAGI. V lost 7 bases and J lost 5; bases outside the gene matches: 10. CDR3 in amino acids: CASTTGGAGNNEQFF. The CDR3 DNA is TGTGCCAGCACCACGGGGGGGGCAGGGAACAATGAGCAGTTCTTC.

The chain uses TRBV5-4 and TRBJ2-3; a possible D gene is TRBD2 (5 bases). Germline CDR1 SGHNT, CDR2 YYREEE (reference sequence). Trimming removed 3 bases at V and 5 bases at J, with 19 bases between. This CDR3 region has 16 residues. The CDR3 is CASSSGGRADRDTQYF. DNA for the CDR3: TGTGCCAGCAGCTCCGGTGGGCGGGCGGACCGAGATACGCAGTATTTT.

This clone was found once. The V gene is TRBV18, the J gene TRBJ2-2, with 9 bases lining up with TRBD1. The V and J ends lost 2 bases and 5 bases, in that order; junction bases with no gene match: 6. The CDR3 spans 16 residues. Per the germline V gene, CDR1 is KGHSH and CDR2 is LQKENI. CDR3 sequence reads: CASSPMQGQGTGELFF. In DNA, the CDR3 is TGTGCCAGCTCACCAATGCAGGGACAGGGTACCGGGGAGCTGTTTTTT.

This sequence joins TRBV2 and TRBJ1-1, with TRBD1 matching over 10 bases. Germline trimming cut 7 bases from V and 11 bases from J; bases unmatched to any gene: 10. The CDR3 is made up of 13 amino acids. The germline V gene has CDR1 SNHLY and CDR2 FYNNEI. CDR3 sequence (DNA): TGTGCCAGCACCAGGGGACAGGGGTTCCGGGCTTTCTTT. Its protein is CASTRGQGFRAFF.

The gene calls are TRBV28 and TRBJ2-6; 8 bases agree with TRBD1. J was trimmed by 0 bases and V by 8 bases; bases with no gene match: 6. The CDR3 contains 16 residues. Germline values: CDR1 MDHEN, CDR2 SYDVKM. The CDR3 reads CASVDRGISGANVLTF. CDR3 DNA sequence: TGTGCCAGCGTCGACAGGGGAATCTCTGGGGCCAACGTCCTGACTTTC. The variable domain in full, with the rest retrieved from reference TRBV28 and TRBJ2-6, is DVKVTQSSRYLVKRTGEKVFLECVQDMDHENMFWYRQDPGLGLRLIYFSYDVKMKEKGDIPEGYSVSREKKERFSLILESASTNQTSMYLCASVDRGISGANVLTFGAGSRLTVL.

Only a few counts were recorded for this clone. The chain is built from TRBV5-1 and TRBJ2-1; 11 positions match TRBD2. Germline trimming cut 4 bases from V and 4 bases from J; bases unmatched to any gene: 4. This CDR3 has 15 residues. Per germline, CDR1 SGHRS and CDR2 YFSETQ. CDR3 sequence: CASSITSGSYNEQFF. CDR3 coding DNA: TGCGCCAGCAGCATTACTAGCGGGAGTTACAATGAGCAGTTCTTC.

The rearrangement uses TRBV7-2 and TRBJ2-7; TRBD1 agrees at 10 bases. The CDR3 loop spans 14 amino acids. V lost 7 bases, J lost 7 bases, and 10 bases stayed unmatched. The germline V gene has CDR1 SGHTA and CDR2 FQGNSA. This CDR3 reads CASTPGQGSVEQYF. In DNA form, the CDR3 reads TGTGCCAGCACCCCGGGACAGGGGTCTGTTGAGCAGTACTTC.

The chain is built from TRBV2 and TRBJ2-2, with D perhaps TRBD2 (5 bases). From germline, CDR1 is SNHLY and CDR2 FYNNEI. This CDR3 has 13 amino acids. V gave up 4 bases and J gave up 6 bases, with 9 bases separating them. In nucleotides, the CDR3 is TGTGCCAGCAGTGGAGGAGGATCCGGGGAGCTGTTTTTT. Translation: CASSGGGSGELFF.

This clone has a single count. The chain recombines TRBV14 with TRBJ2-2, with D perhaps TRBD2 (6 bases). The V gene lost 9 bases and the J gene lost 4 bases, with 15 bases spanning the gap. Germline-derived CDR1 and CDR2 are SGHDN and FVKESK. This CDR3 comprises 14 residues. Here the CDR3 DNA reads TGTGCCAGTACTACTAGCACCGGCACCGGGGAGCTGTTTTTT. Translating it yields CASTTSTGTGELFF.

J is TRBJ2-1 and V is TRBV7-2, with D possibly TRBD2 on 5 matching bases. V lost 6 bases to trimming and J lost 4 bases, with 19 bases between them. Germline CDR1 SGHTA, CDR2 FQGNSA. The CDR3 extends over 16 amino acids. CDR3 region: CASRLTSRGVYNEQFF. The CDR3 nucleotides are TGTGCCAGCAGGCTGACCTCCCGGGGTGTTTACAATGAGCAGTTCTTC.

The chain uses TRBV7-3 and TRBJ2-5, with a possible D match to TRBD2 (6 bases). The germline V and J ends were trimmed by 1 base and 5 bases, with 17 bases remaining between them. The CDR3 spans 16 residues. From germline, CDR1 is SGHTA and CDR2 FQGTGA. The CDR3 nucleotides are TGTGCCAGCAGCTTAAAGGCCACAGGAGGAGGGGAGACCCAGTACTTC. Translated: CASSLKATGGGETQYF.

This clone was seen more than once but under ten times. V is TRBV30 and J is TRBJ1-2; perhaps TRBD1 as D (5 bases). V shed 3 bases and J shed 4 bases, with 9 bases lying between them. Germline V gene sequence: CDR1 GTSNPN, CDR2 SVGIG (reference sequence). The CDR3 is 12 amino acids. CDR3 nucleotide sequence: TGTGCCTGGAGGGGGCAGTCCTATGGCTACACCTTC. Translation gives CAWRGQSYGYTF.

This sequence joins TRBV14 and TRBJ2-7; 9 positions match TRBD1. This CDR3 is 15 amino acids long. Germline loops: CDR1 SGHDN, CDR2 FVKESK. J lost 0 bases, V lost 4 bases, and 4 bases had no gene match. The CDR3 sequence: CASSRGQGPSYEQYF. CDR3 bases: TGTGCCAGCAGCCGCGGACAGGGGCCCTCCTACGAGCAGTACTTC.

The genes are TRBV18 and TRBJ1-5; the match to TRBD1 covers 7 bases. Per the germline V gene, CDR1 is KGHSH and CDR2 is LQKENI. The CDR3 runs 16 residues. The V segment lost 3 bases and the J segment 0 bases; nucleotides outside the gene matches: 5. The CDR3 region is CASSPGTAYSNQPQHF. CDR3 sequence (DNA): TGTGCCAGCTCACCCGGGACAGCGTATAGCAATCAGCCCCAGCATTTT.

The genes are TRBV29-1 and TRBJ2-7, with D tentatively TRBD2 (6 bases). The CDR3 runs to 13 residues. Germline V gives CDR1 SQVTM, CDR2 ANQGSEA. Trimming shortened V by 4 bases and J by 0 bases, and 10 bases separated the two germline ends. CDR3 sequence reads: CSVVGGSSYEQYF. The DNA for the CDR3 is TGCAGCGTTGTCGGGGGTAGCTCCTACGAGCAGTACTTC.

The chain carries TRBV11-3 and TRBJ2-2; a possible D gene is TRBD1 (6 bases). The V and J ends lost 3 bases and 7 bases respectively, with 12 bases between them. In germline, CDR1 is SGHNT, CDR2 YENEEA. The CDR3 is 14 amino acids. CDR3 sequence (DNA): TGTGCCAGCAGCTTTTCTGGGGGCGGCGGGGAGCTGTTTTTT. It codes for CASSFSGGGGELFF.

The chain uses TRBV11-2 and TRBJ1-2, with D possibly TRBD1 on 5 matching bases. CDR1 SGHAT and CDR2 FQNNGV come from the germline V gene. The CDR3 consists of 15 residues. With 5 bases removed from V and 4 bases from J, the gap between germline ends came to 17 bases. The CDR3: CASSPGVGDGYGYTF. CDR3 nucleotides: TGTGCCAGCAGCCCGGGGGTGGGGGATGGCTATGGCTACACCTTC.

This clone was recorded only once. The V call is TRBV9, the J call TRBJ2-7; 16 nucleotides align to TRBD2. The CDR3 runs 16 residues. The germline gives CDR1 SGDLS, CDR2 YYNGEE. With V trimmed by 1 base and J by 5 bases, 3 bases remained unmatched. The chain's CDR3 is CASSVTGLAGGDEQYF. The CDR3 nucleotides are TGTGCCAGCAGCGTAACGGGACTAGCGGGAGGGGACGAGCAGTACTTC. Filled out from reference TRBV9 and TRBJ2-7, the complete variable domain reads DSGVTQTPKHLITATGQRVTLRCSPRSGDLSVYWYQQSLDQGLQFLIQYYNGEERAKGNILERFSAQQFPDLHSELNLSSLELGDSALYFCASSVTGLAGGDEQYFGPGTRLTVT.

The chain is built from TRBV30 and TRBJ2-3; no definite D call. This CDR3 spans 13 amino acids. The V end lost 2 bases, the J end lost 5 bases, and 11 bases lay between the germline ends. Germline V CDR1 and CDR2: GTSNPN, SVGIG (reference sequence). The CDR3 loop is CAWSRDSQDTQYF. CDR3 in DNA: TGTGCCTGGAGTAGAGACTCCCAAGATACGCAGTATTTT.

V usage is TRBV19 and J usage is TRBJ1-5; TRBD1 matches at 7 bases. The CDR3 contains 14 residues. J lost 2 bases, V lost 9 bases, and 7 bases had no gene match. CDR1 is LNHDA, CDR2 SQIVND, per germline (reference sequence). Here the CDR3 DNA reads TGTGCCAGCAACAGGGGAGAGGGCAATCAGCCCCAGCATTTT. Its translation is CASNRGEGNQPQHF.

This clone was observed a few times. This sequence joins TRBV28 and TRBJ2-1; the match to TRBD2 covers 8 bases. This CDR3 region has 19 residues. With 6 bases clipped from V and 1 base from J, the junction kept 17 bases outside the gene matches. Per germline, CDR1 MDHEN and CDR2 SYDVKM. The CDR3 DNA sequence: TGTGCCAGCAGGACACGTTCGCGGGGGGCGGTGGGGTCCTACAATGAGCAGTTCTTC. Translated: CASRTRSRGAVGSYNEQFF.